The 19 T cell receptor beta chains listed next were all sequenced from one sample in a study of cytomegalovirus exposure and HLA in healthy donors. With 60 Vbeta and 13 Jbeta primers, the PCR was carried out. Data came from immunoSEQ multiplex PCR; TCRdb stores just in-frame clones and leaves some out. The table includes about 110,000 clones, 60% to 70% detected once. Source material: PBMCs. All receptors derive from a man aged 30-40 years in good health and CMV-seropositive.

This clone has just a few counts. The V call is TRBV7-9, the J call TRBJ1-1; TRBD1 is a possible D gene (6 bases). This CDR3 region has 13 residues. The germline V and J ends were trimmed by 4 bases and 1 base, with 7 bases remaining between them. The germline CDR1 and CDR2 sequences are SEHNR and FQNEAQ (reference sequence). The CDR3 DNA is TGTGCCAGCAGCTCGACAGGGAACACTGAAGCTTTCTTT. Amino acid sequence: CASSSTGNTEAFF. The full variable domain, completed using reference TRBV7-9 and TRBJ1-1, is DTGVSQNPRHKITKRGQNVTFRCDPISEHNRLYWYRQTLGQGPEFLTYFQNEAQLEKSRLLSDRFSAERPKGSFSTLEIQRTEQGDSAMYLCASSSTGNTEAFFGQGTRLTVV.

J is TRBJ1-4 and V is TRBV25-1; 9 positions match TRBD1. The CDR3 runs 16 residues. With 4 bases clipped from V and 8 bases from J, the junction kept 11 bases outside the gene matches. CDR1 is MGHDK and CDR2 is SYGVNS in the germline V gene. The CDR3 protein is CASSGRDREFREKLFF. CDR3 DNA sequence: TGTGCCAGCAGTGGCCGGGACAGGGAATTTAGGGAAAAACTGTTTTTT.

This chain connects TRBV10-3 to TRBJ1-3, with TRBD1 matching over 7 bases. The junction had 4 bases not matched to a gene; V was cut back by 7 bases and J by 4 bases. CDR3 size: 13 residues. The germline CDR1 and CDR2 sequences are ENHRY and SYGVKD. CDR3 residues: CAITPGQGNTIYF. The CDR3 DNA is TGTGCCATCACCCCGGGACAGGGAAACACCATATATTTT.

This clone was counted a few times. The V call is TRBV6-5, the J call TRBJ1-5, with no clear D. This CDR3 has 14 residues. Germline lookup yields CDR1 MNHEY and CDR2 SVGAGI. The V end lost 6 bases, the J end lost 2 bases, and 11 bases lay between the germline ends. CDR3 in amino acids: CASSAGERNQPQHF. CDR3 in DNA: TGTGCCAGCAGCGCCGGGGAGCGCAATCAGCCCCAGCATTTT.

The chain links TRBV10-3 to TRBJ1-1; D unclear. This CDR3 is 14 amino acids long. The V end was cut by 7 bases, the J end by 0 bases, with 12 bases between. The germline CDR1 and CDR2 sequences are ENHRY and SYGVKD. CDR3 region: CAIKYRSMNTEAFF. The CDR3 nucleotides are TGTGCCATCAAGTACAGATCCATGAACACTGAAGCTTTCTTT.

This clone has only a few counts. The chain has TRBV16 and TRBJ2-7; TRBD2 is a possible D gene (5 bases). V shed 2 bases and J shed 6 bases, with 14 bases lying between them. Per germline, CDR1 KGHSY and CDR2 FQNENV. The CDR3 has 14 residues. DNA of the CDR3: TGTGCCAGCAGCCAAGTATCCGGGGTCGGCGAGCAGTACTTC. This gives the protein CASSQVSGVGEQYF.

This chain connects TRBV7-9 to TRBJ2-5; TRBD2 matches 9 bases. V shed 5 bases and J 3 bases; nucleotides not matched to a gene: 10. The CDR3 spans 16 residues. CDR1 and CDR2 (germline): SEHNR, FQNEAQ (reference sequence). The CDR3 coding sequence is TGTGCCAGCAGCGCCTTGGTTGCGGGGGGGAAAGAGACCCAGTACTTC. Protein product: CASSALVAGGKETQYF.

This clone came up a few times. J is TRBJ1-2 and V is TRBV27, with 7 nucleotides matching TRBD1. CDR3 length: 14 amino acids. The V and J ends lost 3 bases and 6 bases, in that order; junction bases with no gene match: 7. The germline CDR1 and CDR2 sequences are MNHEY and SMNVEV (reference sequence). The CDR3 DNA follows: TGTGCCAGCAGTTTTTTAGGGGGCAAGGATGGCTACACCTTC. This codes for CASSFLGGKDGYTF.

This sequence joins TRBV6-1 and TRBJ1-2, with D perhaps matching TRBD1 (6 bases). CDR3 length: 14 residues. CDR1 is MNHNS and CDR2 is SASEGT in the germline V gene. The germline V and J ends were trimmed by 4 bases and 5 bases, with 14 bases remaining between them. CDR3 DNA: TGTGCCAGCAGTGCCTCTGACAGGACTTATGGCTACACCTTC. Protein: CASSASDRTYGYTF.

The chain uses TRBV5-1 and TRBJ2-7; TRBD1 aligns across 9 bases. Per germline, CDR1 SGHRS and CDR2 YFSETQ. J gave up 0 bases and V 3 bases, and 4 bases lay outside the gene matches. The CDR3 is made up of 15 amino acids. CDR3: CASSYSDRGSYEQYF. The CDR3 DNA reads TGCGCCAGCAGCTATTCGGACAGGGGCTCCTACGAGCAGTACTTC.

About this clone: Different DNA sequences within this sample yield the same CDR3. This chain uses TRBV7-9 with TRBJ1-5; D is perhaps TRBD1 (5 bases). CDR3 length: 15 residues. The ends were cut back, 0 bases at V and 3 bases at J, with 9 bases in the middle. CDR1 is SEHNR and CDR2 is FQNEAQ in the germline V gene (reference sequence). The CDR3 DNA follows: TGTGCCAGCAGCTTAGCGGGGGGACCCAATCAGCCCCAGCATTTT. Encoded protein: CASSLAGGPNQPQHF. Filled out from reference TRBV7-9 and TRBJ1-5, the complete variable domain reads DTGVSQNPRHKITKRGQNVTFRCDPISEHNRLYWYRQTLGQGPEFLTYFQNEAQLEKSRLLSDRFSAERPKGSFSTLEIQRTEQGDSAMYLCASSLAGGPNQPQHFGDGTRLSIL.

The V call is TRBV6-1, the J call TRBJ1-5; D is possibly TRBD1 (5 bases). Germline values: CDR1 MNHNS, CDR2 SASEGT. Trimming cost V 2 bases and J 9 bases, with 17 bases left between them. This CDR3 contains 15 residues. CDR3 in DNA: TGTGCCAGCAGTGAAAGCGTCTGGGGCTTTTGGCCCCAGCATTTT. Its protein is CASSESVWGFWPQHF.

The V gene is TRBV2, the J gene TRBJ2-7; TRBD1 aligns across 8 bases. V was clipped by 7 bases and J by 0 bases; unmatched bases: 20. The CDR3 is 19 amino acids. Germline-derived CDR1 and CDR2 are SNHLY and FYNNEI. The CDR3 DNA reads TGTGCCAGCAACAGGCAAAGGACAGGGAGTAAGGCCTTCTCCTACGAGCAGTACTTC. Protein product: CASNRQRTGSKAFSYEQYF.

This clone was seen a single time. The V call is TRBV5-6, the J call TRBJ2-3, with 7 bases fitting TRBD2. Germline V gives CDR1 SGHDT, CDR2 YYEEEE. V dropped 0 bases and J dropped 5; count of bases not matched to a gene: 6. The CDR3 totals 15 residues. The CDR3 here is CASSLVGGVGDTQYF. As DNA, the CDR3 is TGTGCCAGCAGCTTGGTTGGGGGGGTTGGAGATACGCAGTATTTT.

This rearrangement joins TRBV19 to TRBJ1-4; unclear D gene. This CDR3 has 16 residues. Germline V gene data show CDR1 as LNHDA and CDR2 as SQIVND (reference sequence). The ends were cut back, 5 bases at V and 1 base at J, with 14 bases in the middle. The CDR3, as DNA: TGTGCCAGTAGTGAAGGGTTGGGGAGAACTAATGAAAAACTGTTTTTT. Amino acids: CASSEGLGRTNEKLFF.

This clone was recorded only once. The chain has TRBV12-2 and TRBJ2-3; TRBD2 is the table's D call and was not checked against the DNA. TRBV12-2 constitutes a pseudogene. This CDR3 is built from 16 residues. CDR3: CASRLADFDSTDTQYF. The DNA of the CDR3 is TGTGCAAGTCGCTTAGCGGACTTCGACAGCACAGATACGCAGTATTTT.

The chain uses TRBV11-2 and TRBJ2-7; D unresolved. Germline CDR1 and CDR2: SGHAT and FQNNGV. The V gene lost 1 base and the J gene lost 5 bases, with 15 bases spanning the gap. This CDR3 has 15 residues. CDR3 in amino acids: CASSLGFSDADEQYF. The DNA of the CDR3 is TGTGCCAGCAGCTTAGGTTTTTCAGACGCGGACGAGCAGTACTTC.

A few counts support this clone. The rearrangement links TRBV19 to TRBJ1-5; maybe TRBD1 (5 bases). Deletions cut 3 bases from V and 4 bases from J, with 10 bases between. This CDR3 is 14 amino acids long. Germline lookup yields CDR1 LNHDA and CDR2 SQIVND (reference sequence). For the CDR3, the DNA is TGTGCCAGTAGTATTGGGGGGATTAATCAGCCCCAGCATTTT. It specifies CASSIGGINQPQHF.

The chain uses TRBV29-1 and TRBJ1-1; D not resolved. CDR1 and CDR2 (germline): SQVTM, ANQGSEA. The V end was cut by 1 base, the J end by 6 bases, with 6 bases between. CDR3 length equals 11 residues. The CDR3 reads CSVEVPAEAFF. For the CDR3, the DNA is TGCAGCGTTGAAGTCCCCGCTGAAGCTTTCTTT.